This entry lists 27 T cell receptor beta chains sequenced from one sample in a study of T cell repertoires in aging, cancer and after chemotherapy. TCR beta rearrangements were amplified from peripheral blood genomic DNA. A mixed TRB-A/B primer pool amplified rearranged TRB by multiplex touch-down PCR. One entry per CDR3 protein, called by TCRdb with MiXCR from the multiplex PCR reads. The data hold some 9,800 distinct CDR3 sequences, with around 39% observed a single time. The sample consisted of blood. The receptors originated from a human donor in good health.

The rearrangement joins TRBV27 to TRBJ2-7, with 12 bases fitting TRBD2. The J segment lost 6 bases and the V segment lost 9 bases, leaving 3 bases of the junction unmatched. The V gene's germline CDR1 is MNHEY and CDR2 SMNVEV (reference sequence). The CDR3 totals 12 residues. Here the CDR3 reads CASSTSGSEQYF. The CDR3 nucleotides read TGTGCCAGTTCGACTAGCGGGAGCGAGCAGTACTTC.

This rearrangement joins TRBV12-3 or TRBV12-4 to TRBJ2-5, with a tentative D call TRBD1 (5 bases). The length of the CDR3 is 12 residues. V lost 8 bases and J 2 bases, leaving 9 bases between the germline ends. CDR3 amino acids: CASGNRQETQYF. DNA for the CDR3: TGTGCCAGCGGCAACAGGCAAGAGACCCAGTACTTC.

This clonotype was counted a few times. The V call is TRBV27, the J call TRBJ1-6, with D tentatively TRBD1 (5 bases). The germline CDR1 and CDR2 sequences are MNHEY and SMNVEV (reference sequence). V shed 6 bases and J shed 5 bases, with 11 bases lying between them. CDR3 length: 14 amino acids. CDR3 protein: CASSGTYDNSPLHF. The CDR3 region has the DNA TGTGCCAGCAGCGGGACGTATGATAATTCACCCCTCCACTTT.

The sample holds a few counts of this clonotype. The chain joins TRBV6-5 to TRBJ1-4, with D perhaps TRBD1 (5 bases). The germline CDR1 and CDR2 sequences are MNHEY and SVGAGI. V was trimmed by 6 bases and J by 8 bases, leaving 16 bases between them. This CDR3 is built from 14 residues. CDR3 nucleotide sequence: TGTGCCAGCAGGTCAGGGAGGGGTGGGGAAAAACTGTTTTTT. Its translation: CASRSGRGGEKLFF.

This clonotype ranks as medium-sized (0.01 to 0.1%). The chain combines TRBV6-2 or TRBV6-3 with TRBJ2-7; D may be TRBD1 or TRBD2 (5 bases each). The V end was cut by 11 bases, the J end by 2 bases, with 13 bases between. In germline, CDR1 is MNHEY, CDR2 SVGEGT. The CDR3 is made up of 12 amino acids. The CDR3 region is CAASWGPYEQYF. CDR3 nucleotides: TGTGCCGCCTCATGGGGACCCTACGAGCAGTACTTC.

The V and J genes are TRBV6-4 and TRBJ2-1; 7 bases fit TRBD2. The V gene's germline CDR1 is MRHNA and CDR2 SNTAGT. This CDR3 has 15 amino acids. V lost 5 bases and J lost 3; bases outside the gene matches: 7. The CDR3 sequence is CASSPGTNSYNEQFF. In DNA form, the CDR3 reads TGTGCCAGCAGTCCCGGGACTAATAGCTACAATGAGCAGTTCTTC.

The V and J genes are TRBV4-3 and TRBJ2-3; D is ambiguous. Germline CDR1 is LGHNA and CDR2 is YSLEER. The CDR3 loop spans 17 amino acids. V lost 1 base and J 4 bases, leaving 18 bases between the germline ends. CDR3 coding DNA: TGCGCCAGCAGCCAAGCCGGTGGTGGGTTTTCTTCAGATACGCAGTATTTT. Amino acids: CASSQAGGGFSSDTQYF.

The chain joins TRBV10-3 to TRBJ1-1; D unresolved. There are 14 residues in the CDR3. In germline, CDR1 is ENHRY, CDR2 SYGVKD. Trimming stripped 2 bases from V and 0 bases from J, with 7 bases between. The DNA of the CDR3 is TGTGCCATCAGTGAGGCGGAGATGAACACTGAAGCTTTCTTT. This codes for CAISEAEMNTEAFF.

This chain joins TRBV6-5 and TRBJ2-7; D is uncertain. Trimming stripped 0 bases from V and 0 bases from J, with 6 bases between. Germline-derived CDR1 and CDR2 are MNHEY and SVGAGI. The CDR3 spans 14 residues. The CDR3 sequence: CASSYSPNSYEQYF. CDR3 DNA: TGTGCCAGCAGTTACTCGCCCAACTCCTACGAGCAGTACTTC.

This clonotype occurred a few times. J is TRBJ1-1 and V is TRBV29-1; the match to TRBD1 covers 7 bases. The CDR3 spans 14 residues. The junction had 5 bases not matched to a gene; V was cut back by 3 bases and J by 1 base. Germline CDR1 is SQVTM and CDR2 is ANQGSEA. The CDR3 sequence: CSVDDRAENTEAFF. DNA for the CDR3: TGCAGCGTTGATGACAGGGCGGAGAACACTGAAGCTTTCTTT.

This clonotype came up a few times. V usage is TRBV5-6 and J usage is TRBJ2-7; 12 bases fit TRBD2. From germline, CDR1 is SGHDT and CDR2 YYEEEE. There are 14 residues in the CDR3. After removal of 6 bases from V and 0 bases from J, the junction contained 1 base not matched to a gene. Here the CDR3 reads CASMTSGSSYEQYF. In DNA, the CDR3 is TGTGCCAGCATGACTAGCGGGAGCTCCTACGAGCAGTACTTC.

This clonotype appeared a single time. J is TRBJ1-6 and V is TRBV5-6, with D perhaps TRBD1 (5 bases). Germline CDR1 and CDR2: SGHDT and YYEEEE. The ends were cut back, 4 bases at V and 7 bases at J, with 18 bases in the middle. This CDR3 has 16 residues. The CDR3 loop reads CASSPDMGRKNSPLHF. In DNA, the CDR3 is TGTGCCAGCAGCCCGGACATGGGACGGAAGAATTCACCCCTCCACTTT.

This clonotype was observed a handful of times. J is TRBJ2-5 and V is TRBV6-2 or TRBV6-3; 7 nucleotides align to TRBD1. The V and J ends lost 6 bases and 5 bases, in that order; junction bases with no gene match: 3. This CDR3 is 12 amino acids long. Germline assignment: CDR1 MNHEY and CDR2 SVGEGT. The CDR3 bases are TGTGCCAGCAGGAGGGGGCTTGAGACCCAGTACTTC. Protein: CASRRGLETQYF.

The chain uses TRBV6-5 and TRBJ1-1; 9 bases agree with TRBD1. Germline trimming cut 6 bases from V and 0 bases from J; bases unmatched to any gene: 2. The V gene's germline CDR1 is MNHEY and CDR2 SVGAGI. The CDR3 has 14 residues. In nucleotides, the CDR3 is TGTGCCAGCAGCCGGGACAGGGTGAACACTGAAGCTTTCTTT. Protein: CASSRDRVNTEAFF.

In the case of this clonotype: Given a much more abundant clone one base away, this may be a read error. Because it lacks the conserved phenylalanine or tryptophan at the end, this CDR3 is likely a read error. V is TRBV6-2 or TRBV6-3 and J is TRBJ2-7; tentatively, D is TRBD1 (6 bases). CDR3 length: 13 residues. V lost 2 bases and J lost 3, with 8 bases in between. Germline V lookup: CDR1 MNHEY, CDR2 SVGEGT. This CDR3 is CASSYLTGYEQYY. CDR3 sequence (DNA): TGTGCCAGCAGTTACCTGACAGGCTACGAGCAGTACTAC.

This clonotype was found a few times. This chain joins TRBV6-5 and TRBJ2-7; TRBD1 aligns across 11 bases. V gave up 0 bases and J gave up 3 bases; unmatched junction bases: 1. Germline V gene sequence: CDR1 MNHEY, CDR2 SVGAGI. The CDR3 extends over 15 amino acids. The CDR3 DNA reads as TGTGCCAGCAGTTACTCGGGGACAGGGGGCTACGAGCAGTACTTC. It encodes CASSYSGTGGYEQYF.

V usage is TRBV12-3 or TRBV12-4 and J usage is TRBJ2-7, with 12 bases matching TRBD2. V was pared by 2 bases and J by 5 bases, with 4 bases of the junction left unmatched. The CDR3 extends over 15 amino acids. The CDR3 spells CASSLFASGGDEQYF. CDR3 sequence (DNA): TGTGCCAGCAGTTTATTCGCTAGCGGGGGGGACGAGCAGTACTTC.

This clonotype was seen more than once but under ten times. V is TRBV6-4 and J is TRBJ2-2, with TRBD2 matching 11 bases. The germline V gene has CDR1 MRHNA and CDR2 SNTAGT. Trimming removed 4 bases from V and 2 bases from J; junction bases left unmatched: 3. The CDR3 consists of 16 residues. CDR3 sequence reads: CASSVGTSGNTGELFF. CDR3 DNA: TGTGCCAGCAGTGTAGGGACTAGCGGTAACACCGGGGAGCTGTTTTTT.

This rearrangement joins TRBV12-3 or TRBV12-4 to TRBJ2-5; D tentatively fits TRBD1 or TRBD2 (5 bases each). The V end was cut by 4 bases, the J end by 9 bases, with 9 bases between. This CDR3 spans 11 amino acids. CDR3 sequence: CASSWGRAQYF. In DNA form, the CDR3 reads TGTGCCAGCAGTTGGGGGAGAGCCCAGTACTTC.

This chain links TRBV19 with TRBJ2-1, with 12 bases lining up with TRBD2. V lost 3 bases and J lost 8; bases outside the gene matches: 5. Germline loops: CDR1 LNHDA, CDR2 SQIVND (reference sequence). This CDR3 contains 15 residues. The DNA of the CDR3 is TGTGCCAGTAGTATCACTAGCGGGGGGTTCGATGAGCAGTTCTTC. It codes for CASSITSGGFDEQFF.

This clonotype has more than one count but fewer than ten. The chain has TRBV5-5 and TRBJ1-1, with D unresolved. CDR3 length: 13 amino acids. The germline gives CDR1 SGHKS, CDR2 YYEKEE (reference sequence). V was pared by 0 bases and J by 0 bases, with 3 bases between. The CDR3 reads CASSLDLNTEAFF. The CDR3 region has the DNA TGTGCCAGCAGCTTGGACTTGAACACTGAAGCTTTCTTT.

This chain uses TRBV19 with TRBJ2-5, with a possible D match to TRBD1 (5 bases). CDR1 LNHDA and CDR2 SQIVND come from the germline V gene (reference sequence). Trimming shortened V by 4 bases and J by 1 base, and 10 bases separated the two germline ends. This CDR3 is built from 14 residues. For the CDR3, the DNA is TGTGCCAGTAGTAATGACAGAGTCCAAGAGACCCAGTACTTC. This encodes CASSNDRVQETQYF.

The chain uses TRBV5-4 and TRBJ2-1; 10 positions match TRBD1. The CDR3 has 14 amino acids. V shed 3 bases, J shed 10 bases, and the junction held 7 bases outside the gene matches. Germline CDR1 and CDR2: SGHNT and YYREEE (reference sequence). In DNA, the CDR3 is TGTGCCAGCAGCTACGGACAGGGGGAGTTGGAGCAGTTCTTC. Amino acid sequence: CASSYGQGELEQFF. Combining the CDR3 with reference TRBV5-4 and TRBJ2-1 gives the whole variable domain ETGVTQSPTHLIKTRGQQVTLRCSSQSGHNTVSWYQQALGQGPQFIFQYYREEENGRGNFPPRFSGLQFPNYSSELNVNALELDDSALYLCASSYGQGELEQFFGPGTRLTVL.

The V gene is TRBV7-6, the J gene TRBJ2-7, with D uncertain. This CDR3 comprises 12 residues. The germline V gene has CDR1 SGHVS and CDR2 FNYEAQ. The V gene lost 5 bases and the J gene lost 8 bases, with 13 bases spanning the gap. The DNA of the CDR3 is TGTGCCAGCAGCAGCCCCGGTGGCAAGCAGTACTTC. Translated, it gives CASSSPGGKQYF.

This chain links TRBV6-6 with TRBJ2-7; 9 positions match TRBD1. Germline lookup yields CDR1 MNHNY and CDR2 SVGAGI (reference sequence). The CDR3 has 16 residues. The V segment lost 6 bases and the J segment 0 bases; nucleotides outside the gene matches: 9. The CDR3 spells CASSLSGTGSSYEQYF. The CDR3 bases are TGTGCCAGCAGCCTATCCGGGACAGGGAGCTCCTACGAGCAGTACTTC.

The chain combines TRBV18 with TRBJ2-7; D is possibly TRBD2 (6 bases). This CDR3 region has 18 residues. Germline CDR1 is KGHSH and CDR2 is LQKENI. Trimming pared 5 bases from V and 1 base from J, leaving 24 bases between. The CDR3 nucleotides are TGTGCCAGCTCATCCCTGAAGCGGCGGGACGGGTGGTCCTACGAGCAGTACTTC. Its translation: CASSSLKRRDGWSYEQYF. The entire variable domain, with the rest obtained from reference TRBV18 and TRBJ2-7, is as follows: NAGVMQNPRHLVRRRGQEARLRCSPMKGHSHVYWYRQLPEEGLKFMVYLQKENIIDESGMPKERFSAEFPKEGPSILRIQQVVRGDSAAYFCASSSLKRRDGWSYEQYFGPGTRLTVT.

This clonotype was counted between two and nine times. The V call is TRBV13, the J call TRBJ2-3; 8 bases agree with TRBD2. The V segment lost 6 bases and the J segment 8 bases; nucleotides outside the gene matches: 16. Germline assignment: CDR1 PRHDT and CDR2 FYEKMQ (reference sequence). CDR3 size: 16 residues. The CDR3 spells CASSPRLAGGWVTQYF. The CDR3 DNA follows: TGTGCCAGCAGTCCCCGACTGGCGGGGGGTTGGGTTACGCAGTATTTT.